This T cell receptor beta chain was observed in a study of CD8 T cells in ankylosing spondylitis. For TCR beta, libraries came from quantitative 5'-RACE with molecular barcodes. Each CDR3 protein is one row after TCRdb ran MiXCR on the 5' RACE reads. The sample records about 310,000 distinct CDR3 sequences, 20% to 25% being singletons. General observations from the study: Blood of patients with ankylosing spondylitis appeared to be characterized by a TCR beta motif of eight highly homologous variants. Reportedly, disease-linked clones are significantly enriched in ankylosing spondylitis patients' matched synovial fluid.

Notes on this clonotype: Its antigen is as yet unknown.

V shed 4 bases and J 2 bases; nucleotides not matched to a gene: 4. Looked up from germline, CDR1 is SGHAT and CDR2 is FQNNGV. The CDR3 extends over 15 amino acids. The sequencing sample was made of blood, either unsorted or a sorted T cell fraction (not recorded which). This clonotype was sampled from a female donor with ankylosing spondylitis or in good health (not recorded which). The chain recombines TRBV11-2 with TRBJ2-1, with 8 bases fitting TRBD2. In DNA form, the CDR3 reads TGTGCCAGCAGCTCAGCGGGAGACCCCTACAATGAGCAGTTCTTC. Protein: CASSSAGDPYNEQFF. The whole variable domain, remainder taken from reference TRBV11-2 and TRBJ2-1, is EAGVAQSPRYKIIEKRQSVAFWCNPISGHATLYWYQQILGQGPKLLIQFQNNGVVDDSQLPKDRFSAERLKGVDSTLKIQPAKLEDSAVYLCASSSAGDPYNEQFFGPGTRLTVL.